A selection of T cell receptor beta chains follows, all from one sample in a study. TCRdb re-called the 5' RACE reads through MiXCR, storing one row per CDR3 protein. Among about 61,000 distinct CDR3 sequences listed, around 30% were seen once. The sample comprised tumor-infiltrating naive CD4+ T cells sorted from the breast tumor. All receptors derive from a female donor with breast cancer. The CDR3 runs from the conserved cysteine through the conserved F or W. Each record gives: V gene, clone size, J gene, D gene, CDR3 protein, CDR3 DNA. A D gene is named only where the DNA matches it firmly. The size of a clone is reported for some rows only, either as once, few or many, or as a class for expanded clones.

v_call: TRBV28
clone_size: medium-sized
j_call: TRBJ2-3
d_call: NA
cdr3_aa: CASSLSFRNPSSTDTQYF
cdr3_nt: TGTGCCAGCAGTTTATCTTTCCGGAACCCATCTAGCACAGATACGCAGTATTTT

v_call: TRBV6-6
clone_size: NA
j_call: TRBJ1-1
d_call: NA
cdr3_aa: CATHLGWTQATEAFF
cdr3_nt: TGTGCCACCCATCTAGGGTGGACCCAGGCCACTGAAGCTTTCTTT

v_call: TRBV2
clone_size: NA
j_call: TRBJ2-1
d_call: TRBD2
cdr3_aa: CASSEASGRAGNNYNEQFF
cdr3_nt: TGTGCCAGCAGTGAAGCGAGCGGGAGGGCCGGGAACAATTACAATGAGCAGTTCTTC

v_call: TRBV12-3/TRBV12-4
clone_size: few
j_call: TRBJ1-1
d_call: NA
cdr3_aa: CASTNHPGGGFTEAFF
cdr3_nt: TGTGCCAGCACTAACCATCCCGGGGGGGGCTTTACTGAAGCTTTCTTT

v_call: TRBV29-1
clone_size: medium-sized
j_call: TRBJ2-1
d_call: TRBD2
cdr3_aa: CSVGTSGDWAENEQFF
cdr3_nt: TGCAGCGTTGGGACTAGCGGAGACTGGGCCGAAAATGAGCAGTTCTTC

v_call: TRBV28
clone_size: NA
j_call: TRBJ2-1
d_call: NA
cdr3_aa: CAGRGIDEQFF
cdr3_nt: TGTGCCGGCAGGGGCATCGATGAGCAGTTCTTC

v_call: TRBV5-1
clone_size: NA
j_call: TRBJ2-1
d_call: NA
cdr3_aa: CASSLAQGGNEQFF
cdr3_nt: TGCGCCAGCAGCTTGGCACAGGGTGGTAATGAGCAGTTCTTC

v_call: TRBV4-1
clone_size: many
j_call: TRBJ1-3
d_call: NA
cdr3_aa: CASSQDDWVRGNTIYF
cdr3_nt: TGCGCCAGCAGCCAAGATGATTGGGTGCGGGGAAACACCATATATTTT

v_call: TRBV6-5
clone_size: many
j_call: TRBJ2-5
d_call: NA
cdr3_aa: CASSYRPTGLQETQYF
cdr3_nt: TGTGCCAGCAGTTACCGACCTACGGGACTCCAAGAGACCCAGTACTTC

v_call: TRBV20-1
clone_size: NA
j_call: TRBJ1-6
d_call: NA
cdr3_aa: CSGRRGRQGGISPLHF
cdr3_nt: TGCAGTGGCCGACGGGGCAGGCAAGGGGGTATTTCACCCCTCCACTTT

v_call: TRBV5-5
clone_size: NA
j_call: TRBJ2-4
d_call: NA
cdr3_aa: CASSFFGTLAKNIQYF
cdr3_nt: TGTGCCAGCAGCTTCTTCGGGACTCTAGCCAAAAACATTCAGTACTTC

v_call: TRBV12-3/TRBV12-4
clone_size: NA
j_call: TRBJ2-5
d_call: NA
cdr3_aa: CASSSLGRAEETQYF
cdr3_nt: TGTGCCAGCAGTTCCCTCGGACGGGCCGAAGAGACCCAGTACTTC

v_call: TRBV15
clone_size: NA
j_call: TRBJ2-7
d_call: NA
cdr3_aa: CATSPRDAPYEQYF
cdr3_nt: TGTGCCACCAGCCCTCGGGACGCCCCCTACGAGCAGTACTTC

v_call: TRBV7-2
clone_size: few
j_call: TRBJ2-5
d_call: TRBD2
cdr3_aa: CASSPAGGRETQYF
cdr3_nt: TGTGCCAGCAGCCCAGCGGGGGGGCGGGAGACCCAGTACTTC

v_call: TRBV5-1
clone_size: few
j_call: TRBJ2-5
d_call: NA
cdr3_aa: CASSFPDPRETQYF
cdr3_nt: TGCGCCAGCAGCTTTCCGGACCCCCGGGAGACCCAGTACTTC

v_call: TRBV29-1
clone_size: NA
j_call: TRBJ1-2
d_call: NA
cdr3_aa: CSVAVSAGYGYTF
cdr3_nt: TGCAGCGTTGCAGTCTCGGCGGGCTATGGCTACACCTTC

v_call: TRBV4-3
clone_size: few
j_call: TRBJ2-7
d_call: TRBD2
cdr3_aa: CASSQDSAGKKQYF
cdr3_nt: TGCGCCAGCAGCCAAGATTCAGCGGGGAAAAAGCAGTACTTC

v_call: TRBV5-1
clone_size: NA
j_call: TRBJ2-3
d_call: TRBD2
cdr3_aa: CASSPGLAGSTDTQYF
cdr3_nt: TGCGCCAGCAGCCCGGGACTAGCGGGGAGCACAGATACGCAGTATTTT

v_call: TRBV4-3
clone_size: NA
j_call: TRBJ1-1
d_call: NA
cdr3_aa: CASSQDGAGVGVNTEAFF
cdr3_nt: TGCGCCAGCAGCCAAGATGGGGCAGGGGTGGGGGTGAACACTGAAGCTTTCTTT

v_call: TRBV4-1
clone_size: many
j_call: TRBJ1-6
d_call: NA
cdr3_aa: CASSQANLIGSGFAPLHF
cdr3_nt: TGCGCCAGCAGCCAAGCAAATTTAATCGGATCAGGGTTCGCACCCCTCCACTTT

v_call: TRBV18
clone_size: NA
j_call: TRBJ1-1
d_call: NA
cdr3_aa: CAGSPSGGRNTEAFF
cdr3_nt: TGTGCCGGCTCACCATCCGGGGGGAGGAACACTGAAGCTTTCTTT

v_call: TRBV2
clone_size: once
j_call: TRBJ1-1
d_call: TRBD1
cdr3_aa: CASRYEGDRLLNTEAFF
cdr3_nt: TGTGCCAGCAGATACGAGGGGGACAGGCTCCTGAACACTGAAGCTTTCTTT

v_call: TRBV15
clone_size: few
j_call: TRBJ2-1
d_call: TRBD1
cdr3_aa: CATRDRGSYNEQFF
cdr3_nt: TGTGCCACCAGGGACAGGGGATCCTACAATGAGCAGTTCTTC

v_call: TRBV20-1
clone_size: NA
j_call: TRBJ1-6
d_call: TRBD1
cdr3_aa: CSAGSRTGSNSPLHF
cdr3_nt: TGCAGTGCTGGGAGTCGGACAGGATCTAATTCACCCCTCCACTTT

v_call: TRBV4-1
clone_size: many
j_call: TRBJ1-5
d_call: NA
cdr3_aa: CASSQSMRVGQPQHF
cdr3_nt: TGCGCCAGCAGCCAATCCATGAGGGTAGGGCAGCCCCAGCATTTT

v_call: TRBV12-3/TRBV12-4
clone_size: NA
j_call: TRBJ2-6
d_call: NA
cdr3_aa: CASRGSGANVLTF
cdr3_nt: TGTGCCAGCAGGGGCTCTGGGGCCAACGTCCTGACTTTC

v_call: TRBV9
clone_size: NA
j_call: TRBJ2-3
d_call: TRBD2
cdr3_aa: CASSPRTSGRSTPDTQYF
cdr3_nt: TGTGCCAGCAGCCCTAGGACTAGCGGGAGGTCTACTCCGGATACGCAGTATTTT

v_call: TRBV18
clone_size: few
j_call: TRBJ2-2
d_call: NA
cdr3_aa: CASSPNQDGELFF
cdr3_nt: TGTGCCAGCTCACCAAACCAGGACGGGGAGCTGTTTTTT

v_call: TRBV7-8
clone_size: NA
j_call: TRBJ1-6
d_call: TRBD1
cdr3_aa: CASSASGQYNSPLHF
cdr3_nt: TGTGCCAGCAGCGCCTCGGGACAGTATAATTCACCCCTCCACTTT

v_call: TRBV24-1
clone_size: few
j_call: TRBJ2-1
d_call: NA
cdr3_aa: CATSDPKGGARDEQFF
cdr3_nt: TGTGCCACCAGTGACCCCAAAGGGGGGGCCAGGGATGAGCAGTTCTTC

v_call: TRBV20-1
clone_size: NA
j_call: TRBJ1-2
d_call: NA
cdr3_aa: CSALNPLGGPNYGYTF
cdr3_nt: TGCAGTGCCCTTAACCCGCTGGGTGGGCCTAACTATGGCTACACCTTC

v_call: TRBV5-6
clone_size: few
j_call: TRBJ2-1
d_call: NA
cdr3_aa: CASSQTGFSSYNEQFF
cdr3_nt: TGTGCCAGCAGCCAAACAGGGTTCAGCTCCTACAATGAGCAGTTCTTC

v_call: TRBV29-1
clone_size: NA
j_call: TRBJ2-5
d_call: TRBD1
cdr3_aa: CSVVEGGGLSETQYF
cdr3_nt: TGCAGCGTTGTAGAAGGGGGCGGGTTATCAGAGACCCAGTACTTC

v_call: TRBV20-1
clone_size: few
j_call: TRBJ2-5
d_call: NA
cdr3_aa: CSARGDGKETQYF
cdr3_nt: TGCAGTGCTAGAGGGGACGGGAAGGAGACCCAGTACTTC

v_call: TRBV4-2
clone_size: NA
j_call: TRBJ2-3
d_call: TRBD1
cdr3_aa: CASSQEDRVTDTQYF
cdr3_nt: TGTGCCAGCAGCCAAGAAGACAGGGTGACAGATACGCAGTATTTT

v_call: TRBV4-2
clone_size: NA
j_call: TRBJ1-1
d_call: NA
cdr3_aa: CASSQGDARMNTEAFF
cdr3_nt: TGTGCCAGCAGCCAAGGGGATGCGAGAATGAACACTGAAGCTTTCTTT

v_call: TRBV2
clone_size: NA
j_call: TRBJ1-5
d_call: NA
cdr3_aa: CASSVRGGGNQPQHF
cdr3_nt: TGTGCCAGCAGTGTTCGGGGGGGTGGCAATCAGCCCCAGCATTTT

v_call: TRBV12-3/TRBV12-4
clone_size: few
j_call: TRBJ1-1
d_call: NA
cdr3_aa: CASSLIPTEAFF
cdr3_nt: TGTGCCAGCAGTTTAATTCCCACTGAAGCTTTCTTT

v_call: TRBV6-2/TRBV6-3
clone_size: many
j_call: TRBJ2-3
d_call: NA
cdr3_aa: CASRPDSADTQYF
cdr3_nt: TGTGCCAGCAGACCCGACTCCGCCGATACGCAGTATTTT

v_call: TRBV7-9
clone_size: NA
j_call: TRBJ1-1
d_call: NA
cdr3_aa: CASSFQRQGLEAFF
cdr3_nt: TGTGCCAGCAGCTTCCAGCGTCAGGGACTTGAAGCTTTCTTT

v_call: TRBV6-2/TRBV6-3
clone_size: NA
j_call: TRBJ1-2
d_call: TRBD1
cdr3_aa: CASRGDSSYGYTF
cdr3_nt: TGTGCCAGCAGGGGGGACAGTTCCTATGGCTACACCTTC

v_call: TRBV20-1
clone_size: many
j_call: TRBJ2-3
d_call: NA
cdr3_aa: CSASRGTSPSDTQYF
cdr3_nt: TGCAGTGCTAGCAGGGGAACTAGCCCTTCAGATACGCAGTATTTT

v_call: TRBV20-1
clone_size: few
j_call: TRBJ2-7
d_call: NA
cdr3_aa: CSARDWGNGYEQYF
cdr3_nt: TGCAGTGCTAGAGATTGGGGTAACGGCTACGAGCAGTACTTC

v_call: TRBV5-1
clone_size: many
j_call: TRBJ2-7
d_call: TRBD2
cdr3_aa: CASSLTLAGGPNEQYF
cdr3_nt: TGCGCCAGCAGCTTGACACTAGCGGGGGGGCCCAACGAGCAGTACTTC

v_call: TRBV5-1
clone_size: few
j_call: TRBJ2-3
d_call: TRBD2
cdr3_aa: CASSPGTSADTDTQYF
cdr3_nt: TGCGCCAGCAGCCCGGGGACTAGCGCAGACACAGATACGCAGTATTTT

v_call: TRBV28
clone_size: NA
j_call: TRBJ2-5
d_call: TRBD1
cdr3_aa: CASKTAMARDRKETQYF
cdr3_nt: TGTGCCAGTAAGACTGCAATGGCCCGGGACAGAAAAGAGACCCAGTACTTC

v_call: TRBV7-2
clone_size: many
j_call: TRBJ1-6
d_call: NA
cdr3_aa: CASSLTGVLDF
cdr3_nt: TGTGCCAGCAGCTTAACAGGAGTGCTCGACTTT

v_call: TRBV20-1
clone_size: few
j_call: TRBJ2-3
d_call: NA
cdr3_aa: CSASGGYTDTQYF
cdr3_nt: TGCAGTGCTAGCGGCGGATACACAGATACGCAGTATTTT

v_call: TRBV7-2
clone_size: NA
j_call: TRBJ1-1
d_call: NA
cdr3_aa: CASSPGSANTEAFF
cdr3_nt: TGTGCCAGCAGCCCCGGGTCCGCGAACACTGAAGCTTTCTTT

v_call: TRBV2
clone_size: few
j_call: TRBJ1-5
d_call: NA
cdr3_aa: CASRPDSQPQHF
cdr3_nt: TGTGCCAGCAGACCTGACAGTCAGCCCCAGCATTTT

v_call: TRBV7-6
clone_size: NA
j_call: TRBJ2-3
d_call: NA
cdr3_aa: CASSLTDDSTDTQYF
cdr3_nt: TGTGCCAGCAGCTTAACGGACGACAGCACAGATACGCAGTATTTT

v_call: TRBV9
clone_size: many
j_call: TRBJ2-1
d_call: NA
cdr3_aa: CASSTGTLGRNEQFF
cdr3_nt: TGTGCCAGCAGCACCGGGACACTCGGGCGGAATGAGCAGTTCTTC